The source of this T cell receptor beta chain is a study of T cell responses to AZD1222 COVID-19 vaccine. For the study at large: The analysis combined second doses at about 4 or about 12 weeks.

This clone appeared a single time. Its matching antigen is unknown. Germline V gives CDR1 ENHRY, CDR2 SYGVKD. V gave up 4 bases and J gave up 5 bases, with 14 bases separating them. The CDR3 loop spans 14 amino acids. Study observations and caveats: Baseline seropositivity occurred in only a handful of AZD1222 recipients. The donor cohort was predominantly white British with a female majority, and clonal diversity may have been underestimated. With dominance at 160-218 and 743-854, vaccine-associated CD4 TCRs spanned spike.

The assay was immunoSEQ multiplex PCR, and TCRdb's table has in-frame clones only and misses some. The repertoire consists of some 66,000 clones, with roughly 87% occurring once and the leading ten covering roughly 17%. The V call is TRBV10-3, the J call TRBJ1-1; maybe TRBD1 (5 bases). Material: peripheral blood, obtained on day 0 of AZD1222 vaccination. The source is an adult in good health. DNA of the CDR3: TGTGCCATCAGTGCCTTCGGGGGGGAAACTGAAGCTTTCTTT. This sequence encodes CAISAFGGETEAFF.